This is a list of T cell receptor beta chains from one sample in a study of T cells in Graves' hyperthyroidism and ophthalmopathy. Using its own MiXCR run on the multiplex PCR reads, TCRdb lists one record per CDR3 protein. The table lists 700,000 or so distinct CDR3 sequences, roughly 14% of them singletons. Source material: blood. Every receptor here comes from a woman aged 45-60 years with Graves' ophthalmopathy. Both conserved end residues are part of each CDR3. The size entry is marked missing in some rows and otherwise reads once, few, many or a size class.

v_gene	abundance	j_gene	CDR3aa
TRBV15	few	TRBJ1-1	CATSRSPRLGQNTEAFF
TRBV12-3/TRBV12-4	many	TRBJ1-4	CASSPGGRNEKLFF
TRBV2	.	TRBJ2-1	CASRQELAAYNEQFF
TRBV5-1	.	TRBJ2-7	CASSFDPPSLLFYEQYF
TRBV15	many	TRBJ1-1	CATSRDRGWVAEAFF
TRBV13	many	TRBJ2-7	CASSHLGDRGSYEQYF
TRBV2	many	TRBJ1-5	CASTGQLDQPQHF
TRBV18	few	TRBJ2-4	CASSPRTGIVRNIQYF
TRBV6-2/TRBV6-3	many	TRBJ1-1	CASSSRLVVYYTEAFF
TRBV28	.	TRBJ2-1	CASSLGPRYNEQFF
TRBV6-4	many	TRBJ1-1	CASRTTGDNTEAFF
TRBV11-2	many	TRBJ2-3	CASSQTSGSSTDTQYF
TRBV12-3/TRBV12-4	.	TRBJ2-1	CASTLSGNSYNEQFF
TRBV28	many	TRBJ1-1	CASSWTRANTEAFF